The clone carrying this T cell receptor beta chain appeared a few times. As to time point: pre-sensitization, week 0. The treatment is: therapeutic diphenylcyclopropenone sensitization with weekly scalp DPC. Investigators collected blood before applying each patch test. Unfractionated whole blood was the source from which total RNA was extracted. The source of the sample is a study of human T cells and chemical hapten exposure. Study details: The scalp of each patient received a weekly diphenylcyclopropenone dose for the full roughly 24-week study. A mostly female patient group had alopecia areata, totalis or universalis.

The CDR3 contains 14 residues. Germline V gene sequence: CDR1 MNHEY, CDR2 SVGEGT. Trimming pared 6 bases from V and 0 bases from J, leaving 6 bases between. TCRdb reprocessed the RACE reads with MiXCR, giving one entry per CDR3 protein. The data contain approximately 370,000 distinct CDR3 sequences, roughly 6% of them singletons. The sequence was obtained from a woman aged 18-29 years with alopecia areata. Some clones in this sample may be carry-over from other donors' samples. The chain uses TRBV6-2 or TRBV6-3 and TRBJ2-6; no reliable D call. Sequencing used whole blood, obtained in connection with sensitization to the hapten diphenylcyclopropenone (DPC). The CDR3 nucleotides read TGTGCCAGCAGCCGAAGCTCTGGGGCCAACGTCCTGACTTTC. This encodes CASSRSSGANVLTF.